This T cell receptor beta chain emerged from a study of blood T cell repertoires in COVID-19. In the original workflow: Amplification of reference gene primers was used by the study to estimate nucleated cell counts. Sequencing was performed with immunoSEQ multiplex PCR; in TCRdb, only in-frame clones are kept and a portion is missing. Clone size and the V and J calls come from that table; the DNA yielded D and trimming. In the table there are roughly 60,000 clones, over 80% of which are singletons. Trimming shortened V by 0 bases and J by 4 bases, and 15 bases separated the two germline ends. The CDR3 is 16 residues long. CDR1 is SGHRS and CDR2 is YFSETQ in the germline V gene.

The chain couples TRBV5-1 to TRBJ2-3; D is possibly TRBD1 (6 bases). The TCR sequence derives from an elderly woman with acute or convalescent COVID-19. Sequenced sample: peripheral blood. CDR3 protein: CASSLGLGADADTQYF. The CDR3 coding sequence is TGCGCCAGCAGCTTGGGCCTGGGGGCGGACGCAGATACGCAGTATTTT.